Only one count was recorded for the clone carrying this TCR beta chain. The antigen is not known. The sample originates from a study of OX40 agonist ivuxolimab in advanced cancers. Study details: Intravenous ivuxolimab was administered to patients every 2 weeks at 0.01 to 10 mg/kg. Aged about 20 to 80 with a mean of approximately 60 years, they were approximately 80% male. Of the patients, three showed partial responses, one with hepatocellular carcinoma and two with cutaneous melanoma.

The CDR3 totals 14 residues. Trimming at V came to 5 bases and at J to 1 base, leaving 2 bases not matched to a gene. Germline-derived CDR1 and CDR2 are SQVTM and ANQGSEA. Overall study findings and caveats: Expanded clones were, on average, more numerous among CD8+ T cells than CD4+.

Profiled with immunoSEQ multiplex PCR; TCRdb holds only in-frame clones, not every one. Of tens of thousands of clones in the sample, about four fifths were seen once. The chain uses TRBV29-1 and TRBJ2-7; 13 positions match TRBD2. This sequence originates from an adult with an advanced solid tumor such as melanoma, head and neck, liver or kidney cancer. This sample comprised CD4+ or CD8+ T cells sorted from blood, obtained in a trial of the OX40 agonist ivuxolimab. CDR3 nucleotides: TGCAGCGTTTCGGGACTAGCGGGGTCCTACGAGCAGTACTTC. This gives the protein CSVSGLAGSYEQYF.